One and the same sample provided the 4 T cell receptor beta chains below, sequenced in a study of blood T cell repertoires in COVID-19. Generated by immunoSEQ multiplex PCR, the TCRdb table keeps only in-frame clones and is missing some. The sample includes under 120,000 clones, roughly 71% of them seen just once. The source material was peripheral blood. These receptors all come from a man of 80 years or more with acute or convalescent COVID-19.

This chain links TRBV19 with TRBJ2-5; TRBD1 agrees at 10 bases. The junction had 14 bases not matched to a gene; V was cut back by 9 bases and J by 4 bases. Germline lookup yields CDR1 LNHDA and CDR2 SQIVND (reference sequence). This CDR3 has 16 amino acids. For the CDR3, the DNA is TGTGCCAGCCGGGCCCCAGGGGACAGGGGTGGAGAGACCCAGTACTTC. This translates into CASRAPGDRGGETQYF.

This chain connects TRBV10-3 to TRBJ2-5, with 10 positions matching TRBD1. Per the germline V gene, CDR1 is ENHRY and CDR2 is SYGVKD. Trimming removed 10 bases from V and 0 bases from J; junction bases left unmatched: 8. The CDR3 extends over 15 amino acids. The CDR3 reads CANSPGQGYQETQYF. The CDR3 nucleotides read TGTGCCAACTCCCCGGGACAGGGGTACCAAGAGACCCAGTACTTC.

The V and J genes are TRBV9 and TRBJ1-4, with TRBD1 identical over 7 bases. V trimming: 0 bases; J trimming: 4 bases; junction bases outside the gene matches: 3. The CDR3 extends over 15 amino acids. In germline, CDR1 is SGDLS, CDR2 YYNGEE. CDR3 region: CASSVAGQDNEKLFF. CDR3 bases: TGTGCCAGCAGCGTAGCCGGACAGGATAATGAAAAACTGTTTTTT.

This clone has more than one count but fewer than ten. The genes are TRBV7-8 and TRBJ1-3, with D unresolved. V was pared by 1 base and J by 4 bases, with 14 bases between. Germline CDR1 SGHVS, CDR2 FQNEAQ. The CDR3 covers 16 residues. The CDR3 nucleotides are TGTGCCAGCAGCTTAGGAGGGTCCTTCGCCGGAAACACCATATATTTT. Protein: CASSLGGSFAGNTIYF.